A single sample is the source of the 5 T cell receptor beta chains below, sequenced in a study of CD8 T cells in Susac syndrome. RNA totalling roughly 0.5 to 1 ug underwent reverse transcription with random hexamers. Via MiXCR, TCRdb re-called the immunoSEQ multiplex PCR reads, giving one row per CDR3 protein. There are over 95,000 distinct CDR3 sequences in the sample; about 93% occur only once, and 0.13% to 0.15% lies in the top ten. Sequencing used CD4+ T cells from PBMCs. The receptors stem from a human donor in good health.

This clonotype was counted once. The CDR3 sequence: CASSPWTRVSYNEQFF. The CDR3 DNA follows: TGTGCCAGCAGCCCATGGACCAGGGTATCCTACAATGAGCAGTTCTTC. This chain uses TRBV11-2 with TRBJ2-1; D is possibly TRBD1 (5 bases). There are 16 residues in the CDR3. The ends were cut back, 5 bases at V and 1 base at J, with 15 bases in the middle. Looked up from germline, CDR1 is SGHAT and CDR2 is FQNNGV.

This chain links TRBV7-9 with TRBJ2-7; a weak D match, TRBD2 (6 bases). Trimming stripped 0 bases from V and 6 bases from J, with 12 bases between. This CDR3 is built from 14 residues. Germline assignment: CDR1 SEHNR and CDR2 FQNEAQ (reference sequence). The CDR3 region has the DNA TGTGCCAGCAGCTTAGCCCTCGACGGGAGCGAGCAGTACTTC. Translated, it gives CASSLALDGSEQYF.

This chain connects TRBV5-4 to TRBJ2-5; D gene ambiguous. Trimming took off 1 base at V and 3 bases at J, with 7 bases between the two ends. This CDR3 is 13 amino acids long. CDR1 is SGHNT, CDR2 YYREEE, per germline (reference sequence). CDR3 nucleotides: TGTGCCAGCAGCTTGTTGCCTGAAGAGACCCAGTACTTC. This sequence encodes CASSLLPEETQYF. The full variable domain, with the rest looked up from reference TRBV5-4 and TRBJ2-5, is ETGVTQSPTHLIKTRGQQVTLRCSSQSGHNTVSWYQQALGQGPQFIFQYYREEENGRGNFPPRFSGLQFPNYSSELNVNALELDDSALYLCASSLLPEETQYFGPGTRLLVL.

The CDR3 DNA is TGTGCCAGCAGCCAAGAGAGACGACAGTACCAAGAGACCCAGTACTTC. Its translation is CASSQERRQYQETQYF. The rearrangement uses TRBV3-1 and TRBJ2-5, with D possibly TRBD1 on 5 matching bases. Trimming shortened V by 0 bases and J by 0 bases, and 11 bases separated the two germline ends. CDR1 and CDR2 (germline): LGHDT, YNNKEL (reference sequence). The CDR3 length is 16 residues.

This chain links TRBV23-1 with TRBJ2-1, with a possible D match to TRBD2 (7 bases). TRBV23-1 is assigned to the ORF class and has an uncertain function. The CDR3 length is 17 residues. The germline V and J ends were trimmed by 0 bases and 2 bases, with 14 bases remaining between them. The CDR3 loop reads CASSQSGGVGTYNEQFF. CDR3 sequence (DNA): TGCGCCAGCAGTCAATCAGGGGGGGTGGGGACCTACAATGAGCAGTTCTTC.